The 9 T cell receptor beta chains reported below all come from one sample, sequenced in a study of CD8+CD57+ T cells in acquired aplastic anemia. CD8+CD57+ cell expansion, shown by flow cytometry, had occurred in the patients selected for sequencing. Genomic DNA, the template, was used for profiling of the TCR beta VDJ and CDR3. TCRdb redid the calling of the reads with MiXCR, one entry per CDR3 protein. The sample shows over 150,000 distinct CDR3 sequences, around 63% of them seen only once. Specimen: sorted CD4+, CD8+, or CD8+CD57+ T cells (not recorded which) from PBMCs. The receptors were gathered from a human donor with aplastic anemia.

This chain connects TRBV7-9 to TRBJ2-3, with TRBD2 identical over 7 bases. CDR1 is SEHNR, CDR2 FQNEAQ, per germline (reference sequence). The CDR3 runs 17 residues. The V segment lost 5 bases and the J segment 2 bases; nucleotides outside the gene matches: 13. The DNA for the CDR3 is TGTGCCAGCAGCCCTACGGGTGGGGGGGGACCCACAGATACGCAGTATTTT. This gives the protein CASSPTGGGGPTDTQYF.

The rearrangement joins TRBV7-9 to TRBJ2-7; 7 bases match TRBD2. Germline trimming cut 6 bases from V and 0 bases from J; bases unmatched to any gene: 11. There are 16 residues in the CDR3. Germline loops: CDR1 SEHNR, CDR2 FQNEAQ (reference sequence). DNA of the CDR3: TGTGCCAGCAGTGACCCCCCAGCGGGGCGCTCCTACGAGCAGTACTTC. Residues: CASSDPPAGRSYEQYF.

V usage is TRBV7-8 and J usage is TRBJ2-3; D gene uncertain. V lost 1 base to trimming and J lost 4 bases, with 9 bases between them. This CDR3 spans 14 amino acids. In germline, CDR1 is SGHVS, CDR2 FQNEAQ. This CDR3 reads CASSLGDLADTQYF. DNA of the CDR3: TGTGCCAGCAGCTTAGGGGATCTGGCAGATACGCAGTATTTT.

V gene TRBV29-1 combines with J gene TRBJ2-7; 9 bases fit TRBD2. The tail of the sequence fits TRBJ2-1 better, so the J call may be wrong. This CDR3 contains 14 residues. The germline gives CDR1 SQVTM, CDR2 ANQGSEA. DNA of the CDR3: TGCAGCGCCCGTGGGCGGGAGGGCTGGAATGAGCAGTTCTTC. Amino acid sequence: CSARGREGWNEQFF.

This clonotype came up a few times. The CDR3 region is CSARWALTYGYTF. CDR3 DNA sequence: TGCAGTGCTAGATGGGCCCTGACCTATGGCTACACCTTC. The rearrangement joins TRBV20-1 to TRBJ1-2; D remains unclear. This CDR3 comprises 13 residues. Germline-derived CDR1 and CDR2 are DFQATT and SNEGSKA (reference sequence). Trimming removed 2 bases at V and 4 bases at J, with 11 bases between.

This clonotype appeared a single time. The rearrangement uses TRBV29-1 and TRBJ1-1; D is possibly TRBD1 (5 bases). In germline, CDR1 is SQVTM, CDR2 ANQGSEA. V shed 3 bases and J shed 4 bases, with 12 bases lying between them. The CDR3 runs to 13 residues. The DNA for the CDR3 is TGCAGCGTTGATAGGGGCGACGGCACTGAAGCTTTCTTT. It encodes CSVDRGDGTEAFF.

The chain combines TRBV19 with TRBJ1-1; D is ambiguous. The CDR3 has 15 residues. Germline loops: CDR1 LNHDA, CDR2 SQIVND (reference sequence). Trimming left V 6 bases short and J 6 bases short, with 20 bases between. The CDR3 DNA sequence: TGTGCCAGTAGCTCGTTCGACATAAAACGTCCTGAAGCTTTCTTT. Amino acid sequence: CASSSFDIKRPEAFF.

This clonotype was detected a few times. The CDR3: CSVLQVNTIYF. As DNA, the CDR3 is TGCAGCGTTTTACAGGTGAACACCATATATTTT. This chain uses TRBV29-1 with TRBJ1-3; TRBD1 might be the D (5 bases). Between the trimmed V and J ends, which lost 5 bases and 7 bases, there was a span of 9 bases. This CDR3 is 11 amino acids long. Germline-derived CDR1 and CDR2 are SQVTM and ANQGSEA.

In DNA form, the CDR3 reads TGTGCCAGCAGTGGTGTCGGACAAGAGACCCAGTACTTC. This sequence encodes CASSGVGQETQYF. V usage is TRBV2 and J usage is TRBJ2-5; no firm D call. In germline, CDR1 is SNHLY, CDR2 FYNNEI. V was cut by 4 bases and J by 2 bases, with 8 bases left in between. The CDR3 loop spans 13 amino acids.